Many counts were recorded for the clone carrying this T cell receptor (beta chain). What it binds is unknown. The sample is drawn from a study of CD8 T cells in ankylosing spondylitis. For TCR beta, libraries came from quantitative 5'-RACE with molecular barcodes. TCRdb itself ran the 5' RACE reads through MiXCR, one entry per CDR3 protein. This repertoire shows 300,000 to 400,000 distinct CDR3 sequences, about 9.9% found once; its top ten account for 9.1%. Points from the study as a whole: As reported, disease-linked clones showed significant enrichment in matched ankylosing spondylitis synovial fluid. Several of the motif variants were reported before in synovial fluid and blood from reactive arthritis. Among TCR beta sequences, a motif of eight highly homologous variants appeared characteristic of ankylosing spondylitis blood.

The receptor comes from a female donor with ankylosing spondylitis or in good health (not recorded which). The sequencing sample was made of blood, either unsorted or a sorted T cell fraction (not recorded which).

Written as DNA, the CDR3 is TGCGCCAGCAGCCGGCTTGTGTCGGGAGGCAATGAGCAGTTCTTC. This gives the protein CASSRLVSGGNEQFF. V usage is TRBV5-1 and J usage is TRBJ2-1; TRBD2 agrees at 7 bases. This CDR3 spans 15 amino acids. Losses at the gene ends were 4 bases for V and 6 bases for J; bases not matched to a gene: 10. From germline, CDR1 is SGHRS and CDR2 YFSETQ.